One sample yielded the 16 T cell receptor beta chains listed below, sequenced in a study of blood T cells in healthy people across ages. A J-beta primer mix and a sample-barcoded 5' primer were used in a second PCR of about 7 to 12 cycles. Each CDR3 protein is one row after TCRdb ran MiXCR on the 5' RACE reads. The data contain about 680,000 distinct CDR3 sequences, around 45% of them singletons. Sequencing input: blood. The receptors were gathered from a woman aged 55-75 years in good health.

This chain connects TRBV20-1 to TRBJ2-1; no definite D call. Trimming cost V 5 bases and J 0 bases, with 14 bases left between them. CDR1 is DFQATT and CDR2 is SNEGSKA in the germline V gene (reference sequence). This CDR3 spans 15 amino acids. The chain's CDR3 is CSAVPKGVSYNEQFF. DNA for the CDR3: TGCAGTGCTGTTCCGAAAGGTGTCTCCTACAATGAGCAGTTCTTC.

The chain is built from TRBV9 and TRBJ2-2; no reliable D call. Germline CDR1 reads SGDLS; CDR2 reads YYNGEE. The CDR3 consists of 15 residues. The V end lost 2 bases, the J end lost 1 base, and 9 bases lay between the germline ends. The CDR3 region has the DNA TGTGCCAGCAGCGTCGTCGGCCAGAACACCGGGGAGCTGTTTTTT. This translates into CASSVVGQNTGELFF.

The gene calls are TRBV27 and TRBJ2-1; TRBD1 matches at 9 bases. Germline CDR1 reads MNHEY; CDR2 reads SMNVEV (reference sequence). V was clipped by 5 bases and J by 4 bases; unmatched bases: 9. The CDR3 totals 16 residues. CDR3 DNA: TGTGCCAGCAGTCTTAACGCGGGACAGGGATACAATGAGCAGTTCTTC. Translation: CASSLNAGQGYNEQFF.

The CDR3 protein is CASSEADRGQSPLHF. Written as DNA, the CDR3 is TGTGCCAGCAGTGAAGCGGACAGGGGGCAGTCACCCCTCCACTTT. J is TRBJ1-6 and V is TRBV6-1, with TRBD1 matching 11 bases. Looked up from germline, CDR1 is MNHNS and CDR2 is SASEGT. V shed 0 bases, J shed 10 bases, and the junction held 2 bases outside the gene matches. The CDR3 has 15 amino acids.

V is TRBV5-1 and J is TRBJ2-1; TRBD2 matches at 7 bases. Trimming removed 3 bases from V and 3 bases from J; junction bases left unmatched: 12. CDR3 length equals 17 residues. Germline values: CDR1 SGHRS, CDR2 YFSETQ. The CDR3 is CASSSDDSGVVYNEQFF. CDR3 in DNA: TGCGCCAGCAGCTCTGATGACAGCGGGGTGGTCTACAATGAGCAGTTCTTC.

The V call is TRBV6-6, the J call TRBJ2-1, with TRBD2 matching 11 bases. CDR3 length equals 15 residues. Germline V lookup: CDR1 MNHNY, CDR2 SVGAGI (reference sequence). Germline trimming cut 8 bases from V and 3 bases from J; bases unmatched to any gene: 6. The CDR3 here is CASDPGLAVYNEQFF. CDR3 nucleotide sequence: TGTGCCAGCGATCCGGGACTAGCGGTCTACAATGAGCAGTTCTTC.

This chain uses TRBV7-3 with TRBJ2-3; D not resolved. Germline V lookup: CDR1 SGHTA, CDR2 FQGTGA. Trimming took off 0 bases at V and 3 bases at J, with 19 bases between the two ends. This CDR3 is built from 18 residues. CDR3 residues: CASSLTSLTRSETDTQYF. The CDR3 DNA reads as TGTGCCAGCAGCTTAACGTCCCTGACTCGGTCGGAAACAGATACGCAGTATTTT.

This clonotype was seen just once. The chain uses TRBV28 and TRBJ1-2, with D possibly being TRBD1 (5 bases). CDR1 is MDHEN, CDR2 SYDVKM, per germline. The V end lost 8 bases, the J end lost 6 bases, and 13 bases lay between the germline ends. The length of the CDR3 is 12 residues. CDR3 nucleotides: TGTGCCAGCGGTCGCCAAGGGGATGGCTACACCTTC. Its translation: CASGRQGDGYTF.

V gene TRBV5-1 combines with J gene TRBJ2-4; 7 positions match TRBD2. Matching the DNA end better, TRBJ2-7 makes the J call doubtful. The germline CDR1 and CDR2 sequences are SGHRS and YFSETQ. The CDR3 loop spans 14 amino acids. DNA for the CDR3: TGCGCCAGCAGCTTTGGCGGGAGTGGATACGAGCAGTACTTC. It translates to CASSFGGSGYEQYF.

This clonotype appeared a single time. J is TRBJ2-5 and V is TRBV2; possibly TRBD1 for D (5 bases). Trimming cost V 6 bases and J 5 bases, with 19 bases left between them. The CDR3 has 15 residues. CDR1 and CDR2 from the germline V gene are SNHLY and FYNNEI. The CDR3 protein is CASRATRVLMETQYF. The DNA for the CDR3 is TGTGCCAGCAGAGCGACCAGGGTTTTAATGGAGACCCAGTACTTC. The complete variable domain, with remaining parts taken from reference TRBV2 and TRBJ2-5, reads EPEVTQTPSHQVTQMGQEVILRCVPISNHLYFYWYRQILGQKVEFLVSFYNNEISEKSEIFDDQFSVERPDGSNFTLKIRSTKLEDSAMYFCASRATRVLMETQYFGPGTRLLVL.

In its sample, this clonotype was seen a few times. The V gene is TRBV12-3 or TRBV12-4, the J gene TRBJ2-1; 9 bases match TRBD1. J was trimmed by 4 bases and V by 4 bases; bases with no gene match: 8. The CDR3 sequence is 16 residues long. This CDR3 reads CASSSTGTGFYNEQFF. DNA for the CDR3: TGTGCCAGCAGTTCAACCGGGACAGGGTTTTACAATGAGCAGTTCTTC.

This clonotype has only a few counts. This chain uses TRBV20-1 with TRBJ2-7; D is ambiguous. Deletions cut 8 bases from V and 0 bases from J, with 17 bases between. CDR1 DFQATT and CDR2 SNEGSKA come from the germline V gene (reference sequence). The CDR3 is made up of 14 amino acids. CDR3 DNA sequence: TGCAGTCCCTCAGGCGGTACCTACTCCTACGAGCAGTACTTC. Translating it yields CSPSGGTYSYEQYF.

J is TRBJ2-7 and V is TRBV29-1, with TRBD2 as a possible D gene (6 bases). The CDR3 length is 14 residues. V was shortened by 5 bases and J by 4 bases, with 18 bases between the two germline ends. Per germline, CDR1 SQVTM and CDR2 ANQGSEA. The CDR3 nucleotides read TGCAGCGTTTCTAGGAGGGATCCGCCTTACGAGCAGTACTTC. It translates to CSVSRRDPPYEQYF.

The V gene is TRBV20-1, the J gene TRBJ1-1; possibly TRBD1 for D (5 bases). The CDR3 covers 13 residues. Germline V gene data show CDR1 as DFQATT and CDR2 as SNEGSKA (reference sequence). Trimming removed 6 bases from V and 3 bases from J, with 14 bases in between. For the CDR3, the DNA is TGCAGTGCCTACACAGGAGGGGACACTGAAGCTTTCTTT. Translated, it gives CSAYTGGDTEAFF.

In this sample, this clonotype turned up a few times. The chain couples TRBV6-5 to TRBJ2-3; D may be TRBD1 (6 bases). The V end lost 7 bases, the J end lost 1 base, and 15 bases lay between the germline ends. From germline, CDR1 is MNHEY and CDR2 SVGAGI. The CDR3 sequence is 15 residues long. CDR3 region: CASTTGQGRTDTQYF. The CDR3 bases are TGTGCCAGCACCACGGGGCAGGGGCGCACAGATACGCAGTATTTT.

This chain's CDR3 is CASSSGTGQHNEQFF. CDR3 DNA: TGTGCCAGCAGCTCCGGGACAGGGCAGCACAATGAGCAGTTCTTC. The chain is built from TRBV6-5 and TRBJ2-1; 9 positions match TRBD1. V dropped 6 bases and J dropped 5; count of bases not matched to a gene: 8. Germline V CDR1 and CDR2: MNHEY, SVGAGI. The CDR3 consists of 15 residues.